Below, one TCR beta chain is given with its context. Its specificity is unknown. The CDR3 runs 15 residues. Trimming took 4 bases from V and 9 from J; bases not matched to a gene: 11. The germline CDR1 and CDR2 sequences are SGHRS and YFSETQ. This sample is drawn from a study of CD4 T cells in relation to SARS-CoV-2 and coronaviruses. Study-level points and caveats: Roughly 69% of donors had memory CD4+ clonotypes crossrecognizing SARS-CoV-2 and common cold coronavirus spike.

Method: immunoSEQ multiplex PCR; TCRdb's copy keeps in-frame clones and lacks some. The sample carries about 65,000 clones, approximately 87% recorded once. Unexposed donor CD4+ T cells date from about 2011-2018, before the COVID-19 pandemic. The chain couples TRBV5-1 to TRBJ1-2, with 11 bases that match TRBD1. The specimen sequenced was memory CD4+ T cells from PBMCs. The TCR comes from a human donor in good health. The CDR3 bases are TGCGCCAGCAGCCCAGTTAAAGGACAGGGGGCGAGCTACACCTTC. It codes for CASSPVKGQGASYTF.